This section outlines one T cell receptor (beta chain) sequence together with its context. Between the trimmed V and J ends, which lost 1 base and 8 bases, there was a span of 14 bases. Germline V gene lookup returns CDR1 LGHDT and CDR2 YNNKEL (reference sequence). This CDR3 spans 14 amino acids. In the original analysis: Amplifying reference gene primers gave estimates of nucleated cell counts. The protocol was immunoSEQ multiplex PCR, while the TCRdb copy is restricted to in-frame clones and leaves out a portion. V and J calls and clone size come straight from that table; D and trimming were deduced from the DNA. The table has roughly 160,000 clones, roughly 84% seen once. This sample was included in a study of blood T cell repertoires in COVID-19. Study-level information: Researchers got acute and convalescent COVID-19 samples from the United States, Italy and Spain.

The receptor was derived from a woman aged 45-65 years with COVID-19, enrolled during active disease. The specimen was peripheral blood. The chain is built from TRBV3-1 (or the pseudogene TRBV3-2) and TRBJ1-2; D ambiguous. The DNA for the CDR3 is TGTGCCAGCAGCCAAGTACAGACGTCTGGGGGCTACACCTTC. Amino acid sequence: CASSQVQTSGGYTF.